This T cell receptor beta chain comes out of a study of beta chain features in type 1 diabetes. Study-wide points: Type 1 diabetes patients showed fewer insertions and more deletions at VDJ junctions. Among patients with Type 1 diabetes, TCRB CDR3s were moderately but significantly shorter in every one of the four CD4+ subsets.

With 4 bases removed from V and 3 bases from J, the gap between germline ends came to 13 bases. Germline lookup yields CDR1 SGHNT and CDR2 YYREEE (reference sequence). The CDR3 totals 14 residues. cDNA synthesis used the whole RNA isolate, giving expressed TCRB sequences. Sequencing was performed with immunoSEQ multiplex PCR; in TCRdb, only in-frame clones are kept and a portion is missing. Among some 280,000 clones, about 13% were seen once, and the ten largest hold 0.015% to 0.02%. As to this clone: Its target is not known.

The V call is TRBV5-4, the J call TRBJ1-2, with D perhaps matching TRBD1 (6 bases). This clonotype originated in a man aged 30 to 39 with type 1 diabetes. Specimen: naive CD4+ T cells from blood. CDR3 residues: CASSAPGGDYGYTF. Here the CDR3 DNA reads TGTGCCAGCAGCGCCCCGGGGGGCGACTATGGCTACACCTTC.